This TCR beta chain was sequenced for a study of blood T cell repertoires in COVID-19. Study-wide context: COVID-19 samples, acute and convalescent, were from the United States, Italy and Spain. In each case, the material was cDNA or gDNA derived from T cells, B-cell-depleted T cells, or PBMCs.

Produced via immunoSEQ multiplex PCR; TCRdb's table is partial and in-frame only. The sample includes about 200,000 clones, 75% to 90% of them seen just once. This clone was recorded only once. This CDR3 comprises 15 residues. V was clipped by 4 bases and J by 2 bases; unmatched bases: 6. Germline values: CDR1 ENHRY, CDR2 SYGVKD. Study members were between roughly 18 and 100 years old and lived in approximately 25 US regions. Shortly before study entry, within 2 weeks, exposed participants had met a COVID-19 case. This clonotype was sampled from a woman aged 25 to 39 who had been exposed to COVID-19. The chain has TRBV10-3 and TRBJ1-1; 8 nucleotides agree with TRBD1. The sample was PBMCs or T cells enriched from blood (not recorded which). CDR3 protein: CAISGGGTGNTEAFF. CDR3 DNA sequence: TGTGCCATCAGTGGGGGCGGGACAGGCAACACTGAAGCTTTCTTT.